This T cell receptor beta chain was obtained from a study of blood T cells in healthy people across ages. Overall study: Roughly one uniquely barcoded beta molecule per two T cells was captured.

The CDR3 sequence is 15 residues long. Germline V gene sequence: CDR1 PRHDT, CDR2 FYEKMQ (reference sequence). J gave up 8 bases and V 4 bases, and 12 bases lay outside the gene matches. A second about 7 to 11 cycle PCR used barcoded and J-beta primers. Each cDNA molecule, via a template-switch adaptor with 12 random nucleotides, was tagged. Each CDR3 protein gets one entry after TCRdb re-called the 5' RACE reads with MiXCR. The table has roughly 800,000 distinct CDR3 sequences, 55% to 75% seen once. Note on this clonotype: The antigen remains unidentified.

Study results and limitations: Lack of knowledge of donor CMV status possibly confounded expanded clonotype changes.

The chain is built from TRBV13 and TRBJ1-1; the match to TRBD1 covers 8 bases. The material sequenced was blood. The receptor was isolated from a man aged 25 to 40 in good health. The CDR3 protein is CASSSQGEGRPEAFF. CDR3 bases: TGTGCCAGCAGCTCACAGGGGGAAGGTAGACCAGAAGCTTTCTTT.